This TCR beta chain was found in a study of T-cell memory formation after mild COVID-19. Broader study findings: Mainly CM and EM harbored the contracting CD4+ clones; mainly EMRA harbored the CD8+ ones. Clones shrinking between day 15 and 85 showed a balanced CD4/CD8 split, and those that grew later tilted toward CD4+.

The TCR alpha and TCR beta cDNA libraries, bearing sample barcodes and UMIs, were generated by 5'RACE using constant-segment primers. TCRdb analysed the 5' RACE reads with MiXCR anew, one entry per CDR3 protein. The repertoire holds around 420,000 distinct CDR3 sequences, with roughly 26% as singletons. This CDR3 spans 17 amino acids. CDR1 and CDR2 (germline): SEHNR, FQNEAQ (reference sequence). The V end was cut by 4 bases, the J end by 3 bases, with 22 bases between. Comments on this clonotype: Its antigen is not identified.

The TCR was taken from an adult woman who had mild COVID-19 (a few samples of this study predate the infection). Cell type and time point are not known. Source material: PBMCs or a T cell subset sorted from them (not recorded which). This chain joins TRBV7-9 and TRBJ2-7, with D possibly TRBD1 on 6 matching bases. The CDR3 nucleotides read TGTGCCAGCAGCTCCCCCGGCCGAGGACAGACCCACTACGAGCAGTACTTC. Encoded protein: CASSSPGRGQTHYEQYF.